The TCR beta chain under discussion was sequenced for a study of shared clonotypes between healthy human individuals. General observations from the study: Few donors limited the genetic and exposure-history diversity represented.

Ten immunoSEQ deep assay plates served to sequence unsorted PBMC DNA. Per the original data handling: Junction-only sequences produced by ImmunoSEQ had no quality scores, so filtering differed. Assay used: immunoSEQ multiplex PCR; TCRdb lists only in-frame clones, some missing. That table is the source of V, J and clone size, and D and trimming were worked out from the DNA. The table includes about 560,000 clones, 70% to 80% detected once. Details on this clone: The antigen is undetermined. At one end the junction does not follow the germline gene, possibly because of a read error.

When samples were unsorted, about 90 million PBMCs were used for genomic DNA. CDR1 SGDLS and CDR2 YYNGEE come from the germline V gene. This CDR3 contains 15 residues. The receptor was isolated from a woman between 40 and 50 years old in good health. Some clones in this sample may be carry-over from other donors' samples. The sample was PBMCs. This chain connects TRBV9 to TRBJ2-7; 7 bases map to TRBD2. As DNA, the CDR3 is TGTGCCAGCAGCCTCTCTAGCGGTCCTTCCTTCGAGCAGTACTTC. It translates to CASSLSSGPSFEQYF.